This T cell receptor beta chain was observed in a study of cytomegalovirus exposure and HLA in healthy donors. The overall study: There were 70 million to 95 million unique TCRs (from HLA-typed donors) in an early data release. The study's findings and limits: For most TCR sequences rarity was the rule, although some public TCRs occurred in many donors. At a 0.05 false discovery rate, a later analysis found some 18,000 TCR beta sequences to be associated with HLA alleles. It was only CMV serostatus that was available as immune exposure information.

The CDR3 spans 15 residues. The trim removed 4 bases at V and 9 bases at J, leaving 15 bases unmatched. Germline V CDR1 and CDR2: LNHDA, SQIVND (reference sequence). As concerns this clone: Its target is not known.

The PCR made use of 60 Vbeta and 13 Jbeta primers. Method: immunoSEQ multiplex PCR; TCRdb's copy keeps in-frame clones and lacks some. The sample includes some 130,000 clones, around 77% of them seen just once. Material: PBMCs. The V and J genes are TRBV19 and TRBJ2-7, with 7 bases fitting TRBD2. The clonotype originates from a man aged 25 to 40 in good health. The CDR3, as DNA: TGTGCCAGTAGTAACCCAAGGAGCGGGGTTCTCGTGCAGTACTTC. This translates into CASSNPRSGVLVQYF.